This TCR beta chain was recovered during a study of naive and memory T cell subsets. Both TRBC1 and TRBC2 were covered by a beta constant-region primer of two equimolar oligonucleotides. Ligated cDNA was amplified by four rounds of PCR with nested alpha and beta constant-region primers and SP2. Each CDR3 protein is one row after TCRdb ran MiXCR on the UMI-ligation and nested PCR reads. Among roughly 140,000 distinct CDR3 sequences, more than 15% were seen once, and the ten largest hold 0.14%. Germline V gene data show CDR1 as SGHTA and CDR2 as FQGNSA. The CDR3 runs to 13 residues. With 3 bases removed from V and 6 bases from J, the gap between germline ends came to 9 bases. Many counts were recorded for this clonotype.

Sequences were obtained from naive CD4+ T cells from blood. This receptor was taken from a human donor in good health. The chain has TRBV7-2 and TRBJ1-5, with a possible D match to TRBD1 (5 bases). DNA of the CDR3: TGTGCCAGCAGCTTGACAGTAAGTCAGCCCCAGCATTTT. It encodes CASSLTVSQPQHF.